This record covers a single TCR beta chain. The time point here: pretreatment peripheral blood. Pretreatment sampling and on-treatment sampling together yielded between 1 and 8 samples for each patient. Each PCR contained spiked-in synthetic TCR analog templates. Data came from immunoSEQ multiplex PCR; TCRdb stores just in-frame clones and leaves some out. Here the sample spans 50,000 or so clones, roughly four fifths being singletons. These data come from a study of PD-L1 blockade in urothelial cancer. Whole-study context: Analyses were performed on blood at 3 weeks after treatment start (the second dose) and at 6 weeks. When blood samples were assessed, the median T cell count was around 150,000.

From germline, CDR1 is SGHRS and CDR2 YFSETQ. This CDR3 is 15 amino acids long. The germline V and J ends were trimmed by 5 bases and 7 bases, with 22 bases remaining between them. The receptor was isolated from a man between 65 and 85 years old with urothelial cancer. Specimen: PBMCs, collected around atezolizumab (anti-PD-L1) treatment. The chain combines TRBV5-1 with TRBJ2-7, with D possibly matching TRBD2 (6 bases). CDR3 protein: CASSPRGGDGGEQYF. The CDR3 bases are TGCGCCAGCAGTCCTAGGGGTGGAGATGGAGGGGAGCAGTACTTC.